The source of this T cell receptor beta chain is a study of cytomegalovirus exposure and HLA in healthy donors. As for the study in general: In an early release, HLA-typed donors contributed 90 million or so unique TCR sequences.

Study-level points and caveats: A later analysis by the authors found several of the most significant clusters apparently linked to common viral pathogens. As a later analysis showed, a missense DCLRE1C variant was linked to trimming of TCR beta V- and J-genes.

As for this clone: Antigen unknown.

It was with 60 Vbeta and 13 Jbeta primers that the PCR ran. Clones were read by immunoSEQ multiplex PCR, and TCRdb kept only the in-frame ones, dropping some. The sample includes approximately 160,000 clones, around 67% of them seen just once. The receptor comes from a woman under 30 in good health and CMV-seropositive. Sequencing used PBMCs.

For the CDR3, the DNA is TGTGCCAGCAGCTTGAGCAGGCTGACCCTGAATGAGCAGTTCTTC. Its translation is CASSLSRLTLNEQFF. J is TRBJ2-1 and V is TRBV5-6; no definite D call. Germline CDR1 and CDR2: SGHDT and YYEEEE. V lost 1 base and J 7 bases, leaving 15 bases between the germline ends. This CDR3 contains 15 residues.